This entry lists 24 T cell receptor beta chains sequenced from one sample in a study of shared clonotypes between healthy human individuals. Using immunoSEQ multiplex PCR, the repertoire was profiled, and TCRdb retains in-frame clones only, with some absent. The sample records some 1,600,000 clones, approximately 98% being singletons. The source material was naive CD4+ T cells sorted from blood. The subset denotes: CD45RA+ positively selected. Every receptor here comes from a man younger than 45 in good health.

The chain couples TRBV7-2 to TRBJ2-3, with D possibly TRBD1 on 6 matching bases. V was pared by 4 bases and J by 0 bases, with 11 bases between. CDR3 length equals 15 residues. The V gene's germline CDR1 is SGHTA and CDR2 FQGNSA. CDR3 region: CASSSGTTSTDTQYF. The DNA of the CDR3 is TGTGCCAGCAGCTCCGGGACAACGAGCACAGATACGCAGTATTTT.

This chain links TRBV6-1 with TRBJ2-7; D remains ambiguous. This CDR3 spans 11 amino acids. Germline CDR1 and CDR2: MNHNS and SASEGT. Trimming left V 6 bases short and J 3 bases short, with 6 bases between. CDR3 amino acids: CASSHIYEQYF. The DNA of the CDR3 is TGTGCCAGCAGCCACATCTACGAGCAGTACTTC.

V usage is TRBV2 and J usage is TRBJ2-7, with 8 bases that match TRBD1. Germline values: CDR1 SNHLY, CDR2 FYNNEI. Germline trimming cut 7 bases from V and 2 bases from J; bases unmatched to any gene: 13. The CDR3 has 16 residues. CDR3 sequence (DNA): TGTGCCAGCACCTTCCAAGGACAGGGTGGGACCTACGAGCAGTACTTC. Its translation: CASTFQGQGGTYEQYF.

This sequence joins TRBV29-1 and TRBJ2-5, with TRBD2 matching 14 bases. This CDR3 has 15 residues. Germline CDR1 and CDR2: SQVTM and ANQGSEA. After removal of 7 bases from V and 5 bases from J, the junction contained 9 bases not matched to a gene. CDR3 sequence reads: CSAGTSGRGWETQYF. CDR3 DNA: TGCAGCGCCGGGACTAGCGGGAGAGGGTGGGAGACCCAGTACTTC.

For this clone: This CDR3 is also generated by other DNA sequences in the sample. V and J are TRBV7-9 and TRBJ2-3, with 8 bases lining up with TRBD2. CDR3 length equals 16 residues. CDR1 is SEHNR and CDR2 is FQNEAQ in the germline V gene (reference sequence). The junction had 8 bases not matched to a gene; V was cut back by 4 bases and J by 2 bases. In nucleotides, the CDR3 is TGTGCCAGCAGCTCCGGACTAGCAGGGGTCACAGATACGCAGTATTTT. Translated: CASSSGLAGVTDTQYF.

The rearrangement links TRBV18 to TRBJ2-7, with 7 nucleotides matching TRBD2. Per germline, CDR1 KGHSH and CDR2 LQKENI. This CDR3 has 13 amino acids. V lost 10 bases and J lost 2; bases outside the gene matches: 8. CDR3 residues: CATRARETYEQYF. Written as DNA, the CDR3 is TGTGCCACCCGGGCGCGGGAGACCTACGAGCAGTACTTC.

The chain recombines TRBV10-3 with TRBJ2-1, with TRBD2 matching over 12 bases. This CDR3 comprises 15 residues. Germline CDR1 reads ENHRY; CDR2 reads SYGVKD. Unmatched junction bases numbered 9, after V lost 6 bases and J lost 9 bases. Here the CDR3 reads CAIRSSGRARSEQFF. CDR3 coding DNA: TGTGCCATCAGATCTAGCGGGAGGGCTAGGAGTGAGCAGTTCTTC.

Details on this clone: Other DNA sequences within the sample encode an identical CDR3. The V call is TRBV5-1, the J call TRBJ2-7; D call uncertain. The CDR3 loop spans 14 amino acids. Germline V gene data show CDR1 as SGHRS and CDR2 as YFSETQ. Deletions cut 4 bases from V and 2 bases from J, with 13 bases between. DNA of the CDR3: TGCGCCAGCAGCCCCGAAGCTGGTACCTACGAGCAGTACTTC. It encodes CASSPEAGTYEQYF. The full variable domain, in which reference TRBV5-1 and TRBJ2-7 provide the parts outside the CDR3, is KAGVTQTPRYLIKTRGQQVTLSCSPISGHRSVSWYQQTPGQGLQFLFEYFSETQRNKGNFPGRFSGRQFSNSRSEMNVSTLELGDSALYLCASSPEAGTYEQYFGPGTRLTVT.

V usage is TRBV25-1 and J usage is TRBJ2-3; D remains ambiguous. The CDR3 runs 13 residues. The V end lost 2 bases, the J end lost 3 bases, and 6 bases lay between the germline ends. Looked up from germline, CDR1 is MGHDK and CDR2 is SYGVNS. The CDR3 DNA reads TGTGCCAGCAGTGAAAGGGCTACAGATACGCAGTATTTT. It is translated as CASSERATDTQYF.

CDR3 sequence reads: CASSVAAGLQETQYF. The CDR3 DNA follows: TGTGCCAGCAGCGTAGCAGCGGGACTCCAAGAGACCCAGTACTTC. This chain links TRBV9 with TRBJ2-5; TRBD2 matches at 7 bases. Losses at the gene ends were 0 bases for V and 1 base for J; bases not matched to a gene: 3. There are 15 residues in the CDR3. Germline V lookup: CDR1 SGDLS, CDR2 YYNGEE. Full variable domain (remainder filled in from reference TRBV9 and TRBJ2-5): DSGVTQTPKHLITATGQRVTLRCSPRSGDLSVYWYQQSLDQGLQFLIQYYNGEERAKGNILERFSAQQFPDLHSELNLSSLELGDSALYFCASSVAAGLQETQYFGPGTRLLVL.

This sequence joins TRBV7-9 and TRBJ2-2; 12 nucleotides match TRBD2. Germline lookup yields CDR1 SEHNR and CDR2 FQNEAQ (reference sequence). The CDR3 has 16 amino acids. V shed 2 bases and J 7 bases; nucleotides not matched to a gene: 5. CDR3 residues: CASSLRLAGAVGELFF. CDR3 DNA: TGTGCCAGCAGCTTAAGACTAGCGGGAGCCGTCGGGGAGCTGTTTTTT.

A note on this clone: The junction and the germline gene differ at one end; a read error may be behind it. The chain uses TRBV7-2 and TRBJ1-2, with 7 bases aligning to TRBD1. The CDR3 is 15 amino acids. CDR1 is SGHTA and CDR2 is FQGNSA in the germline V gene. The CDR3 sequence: CASSQGLGGYYGYTF. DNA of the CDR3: TGCGCCAGCAGCCAAGGCCTAGGGGGCTACTATGGCTACACCTTC. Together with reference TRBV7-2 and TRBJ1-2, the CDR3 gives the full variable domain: GAGVSQSPSNKVTEKGKDVELRCDPISGHTALYWYRQSLGQGLEFLIYFQGNSAPDKSGLPSDRFSAERTGGSVSTLTIQRTQQEDSAVYLCASSQGLGGYYGYTFGSGTRLTVV.

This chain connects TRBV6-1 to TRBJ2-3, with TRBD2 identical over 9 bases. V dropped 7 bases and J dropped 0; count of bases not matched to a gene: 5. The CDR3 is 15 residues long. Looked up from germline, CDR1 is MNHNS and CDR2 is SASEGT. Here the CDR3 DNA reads TGTGCCAGCACAGTAGCGGGGGTTAGCACAGATACGCAGTATTTT. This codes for CASTVAGVSTDTQYF.

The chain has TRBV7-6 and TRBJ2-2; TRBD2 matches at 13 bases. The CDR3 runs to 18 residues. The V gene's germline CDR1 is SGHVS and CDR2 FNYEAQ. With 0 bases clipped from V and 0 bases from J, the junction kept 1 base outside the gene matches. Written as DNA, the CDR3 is TGTGCCAGCAGCTTAGCACTAGCGGGAGGGGCGAACACCGGGGAGCTGTTTTTT. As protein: CASSLALAGGANTGELFF.

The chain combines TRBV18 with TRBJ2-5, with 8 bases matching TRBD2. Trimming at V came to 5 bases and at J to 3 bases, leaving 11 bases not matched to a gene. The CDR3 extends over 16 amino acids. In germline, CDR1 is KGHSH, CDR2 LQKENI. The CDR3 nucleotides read TGTGCCAGCTCATCGCTGTGGGGGACTAGAGAAGAGACCCAGTACTTC. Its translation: CASSSLWGTREETQYF.

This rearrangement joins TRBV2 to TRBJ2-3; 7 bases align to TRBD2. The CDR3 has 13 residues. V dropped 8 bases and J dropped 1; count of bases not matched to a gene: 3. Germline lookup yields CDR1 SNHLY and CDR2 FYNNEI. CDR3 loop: CASGLAGTDTQYF. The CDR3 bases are TGTGCCAGCGGGCTAGCGGGCACAGATACGCAGTATTTT.

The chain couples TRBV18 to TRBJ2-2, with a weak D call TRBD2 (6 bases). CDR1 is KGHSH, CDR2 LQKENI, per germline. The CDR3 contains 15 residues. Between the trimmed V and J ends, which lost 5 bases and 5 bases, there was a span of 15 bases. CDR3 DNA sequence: TGTGCCAGCTCATTCCTTAGCGGACCTACCGGGGAGCTGTTTTTT. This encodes CASSFLSGPTGELFF.

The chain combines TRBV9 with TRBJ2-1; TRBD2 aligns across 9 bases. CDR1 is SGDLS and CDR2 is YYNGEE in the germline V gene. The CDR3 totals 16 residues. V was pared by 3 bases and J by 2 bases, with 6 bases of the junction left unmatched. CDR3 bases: TGTGCCAGCAGCGAGGATAGCGGGAGTGCCTACAATGAGCAGTTCTTC. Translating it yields CASSEDSGSAYNEQFF.

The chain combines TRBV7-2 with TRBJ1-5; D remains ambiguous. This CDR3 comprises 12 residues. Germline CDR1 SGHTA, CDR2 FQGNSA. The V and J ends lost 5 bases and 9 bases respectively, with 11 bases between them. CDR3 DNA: TGTGCCAGCAGCACAAGGACCGGGCCCCAGCATTTT. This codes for CASSTRTGPQHF.

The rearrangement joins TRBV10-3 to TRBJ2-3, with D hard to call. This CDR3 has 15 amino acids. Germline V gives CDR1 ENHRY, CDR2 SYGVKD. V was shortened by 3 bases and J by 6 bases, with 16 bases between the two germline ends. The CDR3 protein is CAISEKSLVMDTQYF. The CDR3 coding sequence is TGTGCCATCAGTGAAAAGAGTCTGGTAATGGATACGCAGTATTTT.

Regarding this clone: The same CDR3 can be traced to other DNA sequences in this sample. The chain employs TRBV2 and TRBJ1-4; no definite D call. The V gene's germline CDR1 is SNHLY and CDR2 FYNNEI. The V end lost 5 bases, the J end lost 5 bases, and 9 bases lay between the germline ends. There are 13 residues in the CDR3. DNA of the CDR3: TGTGCCAGCAGTCGAGGGTTAAATGAAAAACTGTTTTTT. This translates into CASSRGLNEKLFF. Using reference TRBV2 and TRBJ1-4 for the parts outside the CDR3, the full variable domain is EPEVTQTPSHQVTQMGQEVILRCVPISNHLYFYWYRQILGQKVEFLVSFYNNEISEKSEIFDDQFSVERPDGSNFTLKIRSTKLEDSAMYFCASSRGLNEKLFFGSGTQLSVL.

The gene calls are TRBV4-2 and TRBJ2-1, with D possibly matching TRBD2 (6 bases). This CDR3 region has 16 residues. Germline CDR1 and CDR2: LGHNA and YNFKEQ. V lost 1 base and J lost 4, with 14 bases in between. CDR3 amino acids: CASSQVGSGQYNEQFF. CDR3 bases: TGTGCCAGCAGCCAAGTCGGTAGCGGACAATACAATGAGCAGTTCTTC.

The CDR3 here is CASSPPVATVNTEAFF. The CDR3 coding sequence is TGTGCCAGCAGTCCACCGGTGGCGACCGTGAACACTGAAGCTTTCTTT. The chain is built from TRBV28 and TRBJ1-1; D remains ambiguous. CDR1 and CDR2 from the germline V gene are MDHEN and SYDVKM. The germline V and J ends were trimmed by 5 bases and 0 bases, with 16 bases remaining between them. CDR3 size: 16 residues.

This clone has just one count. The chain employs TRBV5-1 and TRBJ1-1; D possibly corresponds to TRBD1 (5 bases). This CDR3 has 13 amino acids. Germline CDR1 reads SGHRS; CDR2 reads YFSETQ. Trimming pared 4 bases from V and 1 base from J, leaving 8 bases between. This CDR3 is CASSIQGNTEAFF. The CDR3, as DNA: TGCGCCAGCAGCATCCAGGGGAACACTGAAGCTTTCTTT.